Presented here are 17 T cell receptor beta chains from one specimen sequenced in a study of cytomegalovirus exposure and HLA in healthy donors. Amplification used 60 Vbeta primers and 13 Jbeta primers. Sequenced by immunoSEQ multiplex PCR; TCRdb stores in-frame clones only, minus some. Of tens of thousands of clones listed, about 63% are singletons. The sequenced sample consisted of PBMCs. Source of these receptors: a woman in her thirties in good health and CMV-seronegative.

The V and J genes are TRBV19 and TRBJ1-3, with 8 positions matching TRBD1. CDR3 length: 15 amino acids. Per germline, CDR1 LNHDA and CDR2 SQIVND (reference sequence). The junction had 5 bases not matched to a gene; V was cut back by 3 bases and J by 4 bases. CDR3 in DNA: TGTGCCAGTAGTATCGCGACAGGGGCGGGAAACACCATATATTTT. Protein sequence: CASSIATGAGNTIYF.

This clone was detected only once. This chain joins TRBV5-4 and TRBJ1-1, with a tentative D call TRBD1 (5 bases). The ends were cut back, 1 base at V and 5 bases at J, with 12 bases in the middle. The CDR3 sequence is 14 residues long. Germline loops: CDR1 SGHNT, CDR2 YYREEE (reference sequence). The CDR3 bases are TGTGCCAGCAGCTTGTCCAGGGTTGGGACTGAAGCTTTCTTT. As protein: CASSLSRVGTEAFF.

The V gene is TRBV5-6, the J gene TRBJ1-5, with 10 positions matching TRBD1. The V gene's germline CDR1 is SGHDT and CDR2 YYEEEE. V dropped 5 bases and J dropped 5; count of bases not matched to a gene: 4. The CDR3 totals 14 residues. CDR3 in DNA: TGTGCCAGCAGTTACGGACAGGGGGATCAGCCCCAGCATTTT. This codes for CASSYGQGDQPQHF.

This clone showed up just a few times. The V and J genes are TRBV2 and TRBJ2-5; 7 bases fit TRBD2. The ends lost 7 bases at V and 2 bases at J; junction bases unmatched: 16. CDR3 length equals 17 residues. Looked up from germline, CDR1 is SNHLY and CDR2 is FYNNEI. The DNA of the CDR3 is TGTGCCAGCATTTCCCGGGAGGAGCCACCCCTTCAAGAGACCCAGTACTTC. It specifies CASISREEPPLQETQYF.

This clone was counted a single time. V gene TRBV28 combines with J gene TRBJ1-2; D might be TRBD1 (5 bases). V gave up 8 bases and J gave up 4 bases, with 17 bases separating them. Germline values: CDR1 MDHEN, CDR2 SYDVKM. The length of the CDR3 is 14 residues. The CDR3 loop reads CASGLLTGSYGYTF. The CDR3 DNA is TGTGCCAGCGGCTTACTTACAGGAAGCTATGGCTACACCTTC.

The V call is TRBV2, the J call TRBJ2-3; maybe TRBD1 (6 bases). The CDR3 has 15 residues. The V gene lost 4 bases and the J gene lost 0 bases, with 11 bases spanning the gap. Germline V gene sequence: CDR1 SNHLY, CDR2 FYNNEI. This CDR3 is CASSGTDPSTDTQYF. CDR3 bases: TGTGCCAGCAGTGGGACAGACCCTAGCACAGATACGCAGTATTTT.

This clone was observed a few times. V gene TRBV2 combines with J gene TRBJ2-7; D is unresolved. The germline CDR1 and CDR2 sequences are SNHLY and FYNNEI. The CDR3 spans 11 residues. The V and J ends lost 8 bases and 3 bases respectively, with 8 bases between them. The CDR3 nucleotides read TGTGCCAGCTCCCTATTCTACGAGCAGTACTTC. Protein: CASSLFYEQYF.

V gene TRBV19 combines with J gene TRBJ2-2; 7 bases line up with TRBD1. CDR1 is LNHDA and CDR2 is SQIVND in the germline V gene (reference sequence). Unmatched junction bases numbered 1, after V lost 3 bases and J lost 3 bases. The CDR3 runs 14 residues. DNA for the CDR3: TGTGCCAGTAGTATCGACAGGGACACCGGGGAGCTGTTTTTT. Protein sequence: CASSIDRDTGELFF. Full variable domain (missing parts from reference TRBV19 and TRBJ2-2): DGGITQSPKYLFRKEGQNVTLSCEQNLNHDAMYWYRQDPGQGLRLIYYSQIVNDFQKGDIAEGYSVSREKKESFPLTVTSAQKNPTAFYLCASSIDRDTGELFFGEGSRLTVL.

Only a few counts were recorded for this clone. V is TRBV6-1 and J is TRBJ2-3, with 9 bases identical to TRBD2. V lost 4 bases to trimming and J lost 2 bases; unmatched junction nucleotides: 10. There are 17 residues in the CDR3. Germline CDR1 and CDR2: MNHNS and SASEGT. For the CDR3, the DNA is TGTGCCAGCAGTGCCGGTTGGGCGGGAGGGTCCACAGATACGCAGTATTTT. Encoded protein: CASSAGWAGGSTDTQYF.

This clone was counted a few times. CDR3 sequence: CASSLVSGQGVHEQFF. CDR3 coding DNA: TGTGCCAGCAGCTTAGTCTCCGGACAGGGGGTGCATGAGCAGTTCTTC. The rearrangement uses TRBV7-8 and TRBJ2-1; TRBD1 agrees at 10 bases. With 1 base clipped from V and 8 bases from J, the junction kept 8 bases outside the gene matches. The CDR3 length is 16 residues. Germline V gives CDR1 SGHVS, CDR2 FQNEAQ.

The rearrangement joins TRBV13 to TRBJ2-1, with 14 bases identical to TRBD2. J lost 4 bases, V lost 5 bases, and 7 bases had no gene match. CDR3 length: 17 amino acids. Germline V gene sequence: CDR1 PRHDT, CDR2 FYEKMQ (reference sequence). The CDR3 coding sequence is TGTGCCAGCAGCGACGGGACTAGCGGGAGAGATTACAATGAGCAGTTCTTC. Its translation is CASSDGTSGRDYNEQFF.

The rearrangement joins TRBV6-6 to TRBJ1-1, with a tentative D call TRBD1 (5 bases). Per the germline V gene, CDR1 is MNHNY and CDR2 is SVGAGI (reference sequence). The CDR3 runs 15 residues. Trimming took off 1 base at V and 3 bases at J, with 12 bases between the two ends. DNA for the CDR3: TGTGCCAGCAGTTACTGGGGCAGTGGGGACACTGAAGCTTTCTTT. Encoded protein: CASSYWGSGDTEAFF.

This clone appeared once. This chain uses TRBV12-5 with TRBJ2-3; 8 bases fit TRBD1. This CDR3 is 17 amino acids long. CDR1 and CDR2 from the germline V gene are LGHNT and FRNRAP. Unmatched junction bases numbered 10, after V lost 2 bases and J lost 3 bases. The chain's CDR3 is CASGLISSGGGTDTQYF. The CDR3 DNA sequence: TGTGCTAGTGGTTTGATATCGTCAGGGGGCGGGACAGATACGCAGTATTTT.

V and J are TRBV2 and TRBJ2-3; 8 bases align to TRBD2. The ends lost 8 bases at V and 4 bases at J; junction bases unmatched: 14. Looked up from germline, CDR1 is SNHLY and CDR2 is FYNNEI. The CDR3 has 16 amino acids. The CDR3 sequence: CASFKGLVRSADTQYF. For the CDR3, the DNA is TGTGCCAGCTTTAAGGGACTAGTCAGAAGCGCAGATACGCAGTATTTT. The full variable domain, in which reference TRBV2 and TRBJ2-3 provide the parts outside the CDR3, is EPEVTQTPSHQVTQMGQEVILRCVPISNHLYFYWYRQILGQKVEFLVSFYNNEISEKSEIFDDQFSVERPDGSNFTLKIRSTKLEDSAMYFCASFKGLVRSADTQYFGPGTRLTVL.

DNA of the CDR3: TGTGCCAGCAGCGTAACGGGGAGCTCCTACGAGCAGTACTTC. The encoded protein is CASSVTGSSYEQYF. The genes are TRBV9 and TRBJ2-7; perhaps TRBD2 as D (5 bases). The V gene lost 1 base and the J gene lost 0 bases, with 8 bases spanning the gap. The CDR3 runs 14 residues. Germline V gives CDR1 SGDLS, CDR2 YYNGEE.

This clone has a handful of counts. V gene TRBV10-1 combines with J gene TRBJ1-3; TRBD1 matches 8 bases. This CDR3 region has 15 residues. With V trimmed by 8 bases and J by 0 bases, 6 bases remained unmatched. The germline CDR1 and CDR2 sequences are WNHNN and SYGVQD (reference sequence). CDR3 residues: CASGWTGSSGNTIYF. CDR3 in DNA: TGCGCCAGCGGTTGGACAGGGAGCTCTGGAAACACCATATATTTT.

This clone was picked up a small number of times. J is TRBJ1-5 and V is TRBV2, with D hard to call. Germline V gene sequence: CDR1 SNHLY, CDR2 FYNNEI. V lost 0 bases and J 4 bases, leaving 10 bases between the germline ends. There are 15 residues in the CDR3. The CDR3 here is CASSEASGLNQPQHF. The CDR3 region has the DNA TGTGCCAGCAGTGAAGCGTCAGGACTTAATCAGCCCCAGCATTTT.